This is a list of T cell receptor beta chains from one sample in a study of cytomegalovirus exposure and HLA in healthy donors. Generated by immunoSEQ multiplex PCR, the TCRdb table keeps only in-frame clones and is missing some. Among more than 45,000 clones listed, around two thirds were seen once. Sequenced: PBMCs. Every receptor here comes from a woman in her sixties or seventies in good health and CMV-seropositive. CDR3s include the opening cysteine and the closing phenylalanine or tryptophan. The order of the fields is CDR3 length, V gene, J gene, CDR3 protein.

CDR3 length: 15; V gene: TRBV9; J gene: TRBJ1-2; CDR3 protein: CASSVAEPHGGGYTF
CDR3 length: 16; V gene: TRBV5-1; J gene: TRBJ2-5; CDR3 protein: CASSLGQTWYQETQYF
CDR3 length: 15; V gene: TRBV5-1; J gene: TRBJ2-5; CDR3 protein: CASSYDYDPRETQYF
CDR3 length: 14; V gene: TRBV19; J gene: TRBJ1-2; CDR3 protein: CASTRPAGNYGYTF
CDR3 length: 16; V gene: TRBV4-3; J gene: TRBJ2-1; CDR3 protein: CASSQDPAGAGNEQFF
CDR3 length: 15; V gene: TRBV7-9; J gene: TRBJ1-2; CDR3 protein: CASSLTGQGRYGYTF
CDR3 length: 13; V gene: TRBV2; J gene: TRBJ1-1; CDR3 protein: CASRTGEMAEAFF
CDR3 length: 12; V gene: TRBV19; J gene: TRBJ1-1; CDR3 protein: CASSFQGLGAFF
CDR3 length: 16; V gene: TRBV12-5; J gene: TRBJ1-5; CDR3 protein: CASGFQPDSGLGPQHF
CDR3 length: 14; V gene: TRBV7-2; J gene: TRBJ2-5; CDR3 protein: CASSRWTKQETQYF
CDR3 length: 12; V gene: TRBV7-9; J gene: TRBJ2-7; CDR3 protein: CASSLHRAEQYF
CDR3 length: 12; V gene: TRBV27; J gene: TRBJ1-2; CDR3 protein: CASSLGGKGYTF
CDR3 length: 13; V gene: TRBV29-1; J gene: TRBJ2-2; CDR3 protein: CSVTIDSTGELFF
CDR3 length: 12; V gene: TRBV11-2; J gene: TRBJ2-2; CDR3 protein: CASSLFSGELFF
CDR3 length: 15; V gene: TRBV5-1; J gene: TRBJ2-7; CDR3 protein: CASSFSSGGAYEQYF
CDR3 length: 16; V gene: TRBV7-6; J gene: TRBJ2-5; CDR3 protein: CASSSTPGLAGETQYF
CDR3 length: 15; V gene: TRBV27; J gene: TRBJ2-3; CDR3 protein: CASSLWQGETDTQYF
CDR3 length: 13; V gene: TRBV4-2; J gene: TRBJ2-3; CDR3 protein: CASSYSGEDTQYF
CDR3 length: 16; V gene: TRBV4-3; J gene: TRBJ2-1; CDR3 protein: CASSQDVTGRHNEQFF
CDR3 length: 15; V gene: TRBV7-2; J gene: TRBJ2-1; CDR3 protein: CASSTGTSSYNEQFF
CDR3 length: 16; V gene: TRBV7-9; J gene: TRBJ2-1; CDR3 protein: CASSFSLLASDNEQFF
CDR3 length: 14; V gene: TRBV10-3; J gene: TRBJ2-3; CDR3 protein: CAITPSGGRDTQYF
CDR3 length: 14; V gene: TRBV27; J gene: TRBJ1-2; CDR3 protein: CASSPDTSNYGYTF
CDR3 length: 14; V gene: TRBV5-6; J gene: TRBJ1-1; CDR3 protein: CASSSGQGYTEAFF
CDR3 length: 15; V gene: TRBV12-5; J gene: TRBJ2-7; CDR3 protein: CASGLANGQPNEQYF
CDR3 length: 12; V gene: TRBV11-2; J gene: TRBJ2-7; CDR3 protein: CASSLDLYEQYF
CDR3 length: 12; V gene: TRBV6-1; J gene: TRBJ1-1; CDR3 protein: CASSERGFLTFF
CDR3 length: 14; V gene: TRBV4-3; J gene: TRBJ1-4; CDR3 protein: CASSQGQGKLELFF
CDR3 length: 15; V gene: TRBV9; J gene: TRBJ1-2; CDR3 protein: CASSLTGSANYGYTF
CDR3 length: 14; V gene: TRBV7-2; J gene: TRBJ2-3; CDR3 protein: CASSLEGRADTQYF
CDR3 length: 15; V gene: TRBV5-1; J gene: TRBJ1-5; CDR3 protein: CASSLMGASNQPQHF
CDR3 length: 15; V gene: TRBV5-1; J gene: TRBJ1-3; CDR3 protein: CASSLVSGSGNTIYF
CDR3 length: 13; V gene: TRBV11-1; J gene: TRBJ1-2; CDR3 protein: CASSPGQNYGYTF
CDR3 length: 14; V gene: TRBV27; J gene: TRBJ1-6; CDR3 protein: CASSLSGAFSPLHF
CDR3 length: 15; V gene: TRBV7-3; J gene: TRBJ1-1; CDR3 protein: CASSSGPLLNTEAFF
CDR3 length: 13; V gene: TRBV6-4; J gene: TRBJ2-1; CDR3 protein: CASRDLTQQGEFF
CDR3 length: 13; V gene: TRBV5-8; J gene: TRBJ2-5; CDR3 protein: CASSLGTVGTQYF
CDR3 length: 16; V gene: TRBV7-9; J gene: TRBJ2-7; CDR3 protein: CASSLAAGGNFREQYF
CDR3 length: 15; V gene: TRBV6-5; J gene: TRBJ2-3; CDR3 protein: CATRLAGEHTDTQYF
CDR3 length: 15; V gene: TRBV6-5; J gene: TRBJ1-1; CDR3 protein: CASSFSLTGDTEAFF
CDR3 length: 15; V gene: TRBV10-1; J gene: TRBJ2-5; CDR3 protein: CASSDGGPGSETQYF
CDR3 length: 17; V gene: TRBV9; J gene: TRBJ2-7; CDR3 protein: CASSYNRDTPNSYEQYF
CDR3 length: 13; V gene: TRBV29-1; J gene: TRBJ1-1; CDR3 protein: CSVNRGANTEAFF
CDR3 length: 14; V gene: TRBV4-2; J gene: TRBJ1-4; CDR3 protein: CASSQDWPNEKLFF
CDR3 length: 13; V gene: TRBV19; J gene: TRBJ1-1; CDR3 protein: CASMGGGKDEAFF
CDR3 length: 14; V gene: TRBV5-8; J gene: TRBJ1-2; CDR3 protein: CASSLGGGHYGYTF
CDR3 length: 14; V gene: TRBV5-1; J gene: TRBJ2-7; CDR3 protein: CASSSTGGSYEQYF
CDR3 length: 16; V gene: TRBV9; J gene: TRBJ1-6; CDR3 protein: CASSPGQYSYNSPLHF
CDR3 length: 13; V gene: TRBV11-2; J gene: TRBJ2-5; CDR3 protein: CASSFPGEETQYF
CDR3 length: 19; V gene: TRBV18; J gene: TRBJ1-3; CDR3 protein: CASSPYFRGTGASGNTIYF